This passage covers 8 T cell receptor beta chains from one sample sequenced in a study of cytomegalovirus exposure and HLA in healthy donors. With 60 Vbeta and 13 Jbeta primers, the PCR was carried out. The table came from immunoSEQ multiplex PCR; TCRdb's copy has only in-frame clones and leaves some out. The sample totals 130,000 or so clones. The specimen was PBMCs. The receptors were gathered from a man in his late teens or twenties in good health and CMV-seronegative.

The chain has TRBV6-6 and TRBJ1-2, with D possibly being TRBD1 (5 bases). V lost 7 bases to trimming and J lost 0 bases, with 18 bases between them. This CDR3 spans 16 amino acids. The germline V gene encodes CDR1 MNHNY and CDR2 SVGAGI (reference sequence). The CDR3 DNA reads TGTGCCAGCAAGTACTCAGGCGGGGGAGCTAACTATGGCTACACCTTC. Protein: CASKYSGGGANYGYTF.

V gene TRBV11-2 combines with J gene TRBJ2-7, with 9 bases identical to TRBD2. From germline, CDR1 is SGHAT and CDR2 FQNNGV. The CDR3 is 14 amino acids. The V and J ends lost 4 bases and 6 bases, in that order; junction bases with no gene match: 7. The CDR3 is CASSSLSGRGEQYF. The CDR3 region has the DNA TGTGCCAGCAGCTCGCTTAGCGGGAGAGGCGAGCAGTACTTC.

The rearrangement links TRBV29-1 to TRBJ2-7, with D perhaps TRBD1 (6 bases). The CDR3 covers 12 residues. V lost 1 base and J 6 bases, leaving 10 bases between the germline ends. Per germline, CDR1 SQVTM and CDR2 ANQGSEA. The CDR3 is CSVEADSREQYF. CDR3 sequence (DNA): TGCAGCGTTGAAGCGGACAGCCGCGAGCAGTACTTC.

The CDR3 DNA reads as TGTGCCAGCAGCTTAGAGCAGGGCGGAGGCACAGATACGCAGTATTTT. It yields the protein CASSLEQGGGTDTQYF. This chain links TRBV11-3 with TRBJ2-3; perhaps TRBD1 as D (5 bases). Germline V gene sequence: CDR1 SGHNT, CDR2 YENEEA. There are 16 residues in the CDR3. Trimming pared 0 bases from V and 1 base from J, leaving 11 bases between.

The chain employs TRBV10-3 and TRBJ2-7, with a weak D call TRBD1 (6 bases). Trimming shortened V by 7 bases and J by 0 bases, and 34 bases separated the two germline ends. CDR1 and CDR2 from the germline V gene are ENHRY and SYGVKD. This CDR3 has 21 amino acids. CDR3 sequence: CAITAPPRTNPPQGSSYEQYF. In DNA, the CDR3 is TGTGCCATCACCGCTCCTCCTAGGACCAACCCCCCACAGGGTTCCTCCTACGAGCAGTACTTC.

The chain couples TRBV27 to TRBJ2-5; 12 nucleotides match TRBD1. V lost 8 bases, J lost 5 bases, and 12 bases stayed unmatched. Germline CDR1 reads MNHEY; CDR2 reads SMNVEV (reference sequence). This CDR3 spans 16 amino acids. For the CDR3, the DNA is TGTGCCAGCGGATCCGGGACAGGGGGCGGAGAGGAGACCCAGTACTTC. As protein: CASGSGTGGGEETQYF.

The chain uses TRBV5-1 and TRBJ2-1; 10 bases map to TRBD2. CDR3 length: 17 residues. Germline lookup yields CDR1 SGHRS and CDR2 YFSETQ. The trim removed 3 bases at V and 7 bases at J, leaving 13 bases unmatched. The CDR3 DNA reads as TGCGCCAGCAGCTCATTAACCACTAGCGGGATTGGGAATGAGCAGTTCTTC. As protein: CASSSLTTSGIGNEQFF.

The chain recombines TRBV5-1 with TRBJ2-2; 9 nucleotides align to TRBD1. This CDR3 has 16 residues. CDR1 SGHRS and CDR2 YFSETQ come from the germline V gene. The V gene end was trimmed by 4 bases and the J gene end by 0 bases; junction bases not matched to a gene: 4. The CDR3 region has the DNA TGCGCCAGCAGCATCGGGACAGGGTCGAACACCGGGGAGCTGTTTTTT. The encoded protein is CASSIGTGSNTGELFF.